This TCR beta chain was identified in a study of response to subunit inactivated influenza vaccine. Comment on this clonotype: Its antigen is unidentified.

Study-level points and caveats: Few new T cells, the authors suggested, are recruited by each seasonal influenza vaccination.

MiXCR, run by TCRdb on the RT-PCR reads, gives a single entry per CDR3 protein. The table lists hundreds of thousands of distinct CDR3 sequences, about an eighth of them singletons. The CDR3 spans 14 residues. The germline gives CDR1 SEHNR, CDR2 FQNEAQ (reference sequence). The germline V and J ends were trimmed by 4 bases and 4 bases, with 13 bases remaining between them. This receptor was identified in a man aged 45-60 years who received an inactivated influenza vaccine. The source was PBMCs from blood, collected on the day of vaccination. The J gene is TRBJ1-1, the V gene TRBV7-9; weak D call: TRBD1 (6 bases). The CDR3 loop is CASSSWTEATEAFF. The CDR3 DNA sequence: TGTGCCAGCAGCTCTTGGACAGAAGCCACTGAAGCTTTCTTT.